The 29 T cell receptor beta chains given below trace back to one sample, sequenced in a study of T cell repertoires in cytomegalovirus infection. One entry per CDR3 protein results from TCRdb running MiXCR on the reads. The profile covers roughly 990,000 distinct CDR3 sequences, with approximately 33% appearing a single time and roughly 13% taken by the ten largest. These receptors' targets are unknown. The material was cultured CD8+ T cells from PBMCs, obtained from culture after CMV antigen stimulation. These receptors all stem from a human donor in good health (CMV status not recorded). Some clones in this sample may be carry-over from other donors' samples.

DNA of the CDR3: TGTGCCAGCATCAGTCCGGGACAGGGGGCAAAGGACACTGAAGCTTTCTTT. This codes for CASISPGQGAKDTEAFF. This chain connects TRBV2 to TRBJ1-1; 12 positions agree with TRBD1. V was clipped by 7 bases and J by 3 bases; unmatched bases: 12. Germline assignment: CDR1 SNHLY and CDR2 FYNNEI. This CDR3 has 17 amino acids.

The chain carries TRBV27 and TRBJ2-7, with no clear D. Germline CDR1 is MNHEY and CDR2 is SMNVEV (reference sequence). The CDR3 totals 12 residues. Here the CDR3 reads CVRTGSSYEQYV. DNA of the CDR3: TGTGTACGGACCGGTAGCTCCTACGAGCAGTACGTC.

V gene TRBV6-1 combines with J gene TRBJ1-6; 10 bases fit TRBD1. Trimming at V came to 4 bases and at J to 9 bases, leaving 0 bases not matched to a gene. This CDR3 region has 13 residues. Germline V gives CDR1 MNHNS, CDR2 SASEGT. This CDR3 reads CASSGTGGSPLHF. CDR3 in DNA: TGTGCCAGCAGTGGGACAGGGGGTTCACCCCTCCACTTT.

This clonotype was detected ten times or more. As DNA, the CDR3 is TGTGCCAGCAGCCCCCCGGGACATTTAACCGGGGAGCTGTTTTTT. Translated: CASSPPGHLTGELFF. The V gene is TRBV7-2, the J gene TRBJ2-2, with D possibly being TRBD1 (6 bases). Trimming cost V 5 bases and J 5 bases, with 15 bases left between them. This CDR3 has 15 amino acids. Germline V CDR1 and CDR2: SGHTA, FQGNSA.

The DNA for the CDR3 is TGTGCCAGCAGTTCCCTAGCGGGGCCACAGCACGATGAGCAGTTCTTC. Its translation: CASSSLAGPQHDEQFF. The rearrangement links TRBV27 to TRBJ2-1; 9 bases are shared with TRBD2. CDR1 and CDR2 from the germline V gene are MNHEY and SMNVEV (reference sequence). V shed 4 bases and J 8 bases; nucleotides not matched to a gene: 12. There are 16 residues in the CDR3.

This clonotype was found a few times. This chain connects TRBV29-1 to TRBJ1-2; D unresolved. Germline CDR1 and CDR2: SQVTM and ANQGSEA. The CDR3 contains 12 residues. The V end lost 2 bases, the J end lost 4 bases, and 8 bases lay between the germline ends. CDR3 in DNA: TGCAGCGTTGAATCCGACGTCTATGGCTACACCTTC. It codes for CSVESDVYGYTF.

Only a few counts were recorded for this clonotype. The chain uses TRBV6-1 and TRBJ2-7; D may be TRBD1 or TRBD2 (6 bases each). This CDR3 is built from 15 residues. CDR1 is MNHNS, CDR2 SASEGT, per germline. Trimming left V 2 bases short and J 3 bases short, with 14 bases between. Written as DNA, the CDR3 is TGTGCCAGCAGTGAATTAGGGGGACTCAACTACGAGCAGTACTTC. It yields the protein CASSELGGLNYEQYF.

The chain joins TRBV11-3 to TRBJ2-3, with D tentatively TRBD1 (6 bases). V lost 4 bases, J lost 2 bases, and 22 bases lay in between. The CDR3 loop spans 18 amino acids. CDR1 is SGHNT and CDR2 is YENEEA in the germline V gene. The DNA for the CDR3 is TGTGCCAGCAGCTCGGGTAGGACAGAGACTTCTTACACAGATACGCAGTATTTT. Translation: CASSSGRTETSYTDTQYF.

Concerning this clonotype: The junction does not match germline at one end; this may be a read error. This chain uses TRBV7-8 with TRBJ1-5; no clear D. Germline loops: CDR1 SGHVS, CDR2 FQNEAQ. The CDR3 consists of 16 residues. The CDR3 sequence: CAGSLAIGQADQPQHF. CDR3 in DNA: TGTGCCGGCAGCTTAGCTATTGGGCAGGCCGATCAGCCCCAGCATTTT. Together with reference TRBV7-8 and TRBJ1-5, the CDR3 gives the full variable domain: GAGVSQSPRYKVAKRGQDVALRCDPISGHVSLFWYQQALGQGPEFLTYFQNEAQLDKSGLPSDRFFAERPEGSVSTLKIQRTQQEDSAVYLCAGSLAIGQADQPQHFGDGTRLSIL.

This clonotype came up a few times. This chain connects TRBV4-1 to TRBJ2-1, with D possibly being TRBD1 or TRBD2 (5 bases each). V lost 5 bases and J lost 8, with 16 bases in between. This CDR3 comprises 14 residues. CDR1 is MGHRA, CDR2 YSYEKL, per germline. The CDR3 DNA is TGCGCCAGCAGCTCTGTGGGGGTGTTGGATGAGCAGTTCTTC. Encoded protein: CASSSVGVLDEQFF.

This clonotype was observed at least ten times. J is TRBJ2-5 and V is TRBV7-9; no clear D. CDR1 is SEHNR and CDR2 is FQNEAQ in the germline V gene (reference sequence). V was clipped by 8 bases and J by 3 bases, with 16 bases between them. CDR3 length: 14 residues. This CDR3 reads CASGPGLGEETQYF. The CDR3 DNA follows: TGTGCCAGCGGGCCCGGCCTAGGAGAAGAGACCCAGTACTTC.

V is TRBV27 and J is TRBJ1-4; TRBD1 matches at 11 bases. Germline loops: CDR1 MNHEY, CDR2 SMNVEV (reference sequence). V lost 4 bases to trimming and J lost 12 bases; unmatched junction nucleotides: 4. The CDR3 is 13 residues long. Here the CDR3 DNA reads TGTGCCAGCAGTTGGGGGACAGGGGGACAACTGTTTTTT. This sequence encodes CASSWGTGGQLFF.

This clonotype has only a few counts. The chain recombines TRBV7-9 with TRBJ2-5; no reliable D call. Germline assignment: CDR1 SEHNR and CDR2 FQNEAQ (reference sequence). The germline V and J ends were trimmed by 1 base and 3 bases, with 3 bases remaining between them. The CDR3 is 12 amino acids. This CDR3 reads CASSLEKETQYF. In DNA form, the CDR3 reads TGTGCCAGCAGCTTAGAAAAAGAGACCCAGTACTTC.

At least ten counts were recorded for this clonotype. The gene calls are TRBV12-3 or TRBV12-4 and TRBJ2-3; TRBD1 is a possible D gene (6 bases). With 3 bases removed from V and 0 bases from J, the gap between germline ends came to 13 bases. The length of the CDR3 is 16 residues. In nucleotides, the CDR3 is TGTGCCAGCAGTTTCTGGACAGAGATTAGCACAGATACGCAGTATTTT. Translating it yields CASSFWTEISTDTQYF.

V is TRBV27 and J is TRBJ2-7; 9 bases align to TRBD1. V lost 3 bases and J lost 5; bases outside the gene matches: 11. CDR1 is MNHEY, CDR2 SMNVEV, per germline (reference sequence). CDR3 size: 16 residues. CDR3: CASSFGVGTGIDEQYF. CDR3 in DNA: TGTGCCAGCAGTTTTGGTGTCGGGACAGGGATTGACGAGCAGTACTTC.

This clonotype was observed a few times. The chain recombines TRBV28 with TRBJ1-2; possible D gene TRBD1, 5 bases. The CDR3 is 14 amino acids. Trimming removed 4 bases at V and 6 bases at J, with 15 bases between. Germline V gene lookup returns CDR1 MDHEN and CDR2 SYDVKM. CDR3 region: CASSSIQAADGYTF. For the CDR3, the DNA is TGTGCCAGCAGTTCGATACAGGCCGCGGATGGCTACACCTTC.

A single count supports this clonotype. At one end, the junction sequence differs from germline, possibly due to a read error. V gene TRBV7-6 combines with J gene TRBJ2-3; 11 positions agree with TRBD2. Germline CDR1 and CDR2: SGHVS and FNYEAQ. The CDR3 is made up of 15 amino acids. CDR3 in DNA: TGTGCCAGCAGCCTAGCGGGGGGATTTCAAGATACGCAGTATTTT. Protein sequence: CASSLAGGFQDTQYF.

The CDR3 region is CSARDQFGGQGGGSGNTIYF. CDR3 DNA: TGCAGTGCTAGAGATCAATTCGGTGGACAGGGGGGAGGCTCTGGAAACACCATATATTTT. This rearrangement joins TRBV20-1 to TRBJ1-3; TRBD1 matches at 10 bases. V lost 0 bases, J lost 0 bases, and 14 bases stayed unmatched. Germline CDR1 DFQATT, CDR2 SNEGSKA (reference sequence). The CDR3 runs to 20 residues.

This clonotype has a count of ten or more. This chain joins TRBV24-1 and TRBJ2-5, with 9 bases lining up with TRBD2. Unmatched junction bases numbered 7, after V lost 1 base and J lost 5 bases. CDR3 length: 16 residues. From germline, CDR1 is KGHDR and CDR2 SFDVKD. The CDR3 region is CATSDLEDSGGETQYF. CDR3 nucleotide sequence: TGTGCCACCAGTGATTTAGAGGATAGCGGGGGTGAGACCCAGTACTTC.

This clonotype was found a few times. The gene calls are TRBV29-1 and TRBJ2-3; possible D gene TRBD1, 6 bases. This CDR3 spans 16 amino acids. Trimming left V 3 bases short and J 1 base short, with 17 bases between. Germline lookup yields CDR1 SQVTM and CDR2 ANQGSEA. The CDR3 loop is CSVEGYRQAGTDTQYF. As DNA, the CDR3 is TGCAGCGTTGAGGGGTACCGACAGGCTGGCACAGATACGCAGTATTTT.

This clonotype appeared a few times. The gene calls are TRBV24-1 and TRBJ1-1; D is possibly TRBD1 (5 bases). CDR3 length equals 13 residues. Germline CDR1 and CDR2: KGHDR and SFDVKD. Trimming left V 10 bases short and J 6 bases short, with 17 bases between. CDR3: CATRGPGHAEAFF. CDR3 coding DNA: TGTGCCACAAGGGGCCCGGGGCACGCTGAAGCTTTCTTT.

This clonotype showed up just a few times. Here the CDR3 DNA reads TGTGCCAGCAGCTGGAGGTCCCTCGGAACTAATGAAAAACTGTTTTTT. Amino acid sequence: CASSWRSLGTNEKLFF. V is TRBV7-9 and J is TRBJ1-4; D is unclear. The CDR3 sequence is 16 residues long. Looked up from germline, CDR1 is SEHNR and CDR2 is FQNEAQ (reference sequence). V lost 4 bases and J 1 base, leaving 13 bases between the germline ends.

The chain links TRBV6-1 to TRBJ1-2; D gene unclear. The CDR3 runs 13 residues. V lost 8 bases and J 4 bases, leaving 14 bases between the germline ends. The germline gives CDR1 MNHNS, CDR2 SASEGT. In nucleotides, the CDR3 is TGTGCCAGCTCACCAGAGGGTCTCTATGGCTACACCTTC. It translates to CASSPEGLYGYTF.

This clonotype was detected only once. J is TRBJ2-1 and V is TRBV5-5; D is possibly TRBD2 (6 bases). Germline V lookup: CDR1 SGHKS, CDR2 YYEKEE (reference sequence). The CDR3 extends over 16 amino acids. V was shortened by 1 base and J by 1 base, with 12 bases between the two germline ends. The CDR3 nucleotides are TGTGCCAGCAGCTTGCATGCTAGCGCGTCCTACAATGAGCAGTTCTTC. Encoded protein: CASSLHASASYNEQFF.

This clonotype showed up just a few times. The chain employs TRBV6-1 and TRBJ2-1, with 12 bases matching TRBD2. This CDR3 has 15 amino acids. V was clipped by 0 bases and J by 8 bases; unmatched bases: 2. The V gene's germline CDR1 is MNHNS and CDR2 SASEGT. As DNA, the CDR3 is TGTGCCAGCAGTGAAGCCCGACTAGCGGGGGATGAGCAGTTCTTC. Protein: CASSEARLAGDEQFF.

The rearrangement uses TRBV27 and TRBJ2-5; 8 nucleotides match TRBD1. Unmatched junction bases numbered 9, after V lost 2 bases and J lost 7 bases. CDR3 length equals 15 residues. Germline V CDR1 and CDR2: MNHEY, SMNVEV (reference sequence). Here the CDR3 reads CASSLSRGRVGTQYF. CDR3 sequence (DNA): TGTGCCAGCAGTTTAAGCAGGGGGCGGGTAGGGACCCAGTACTTC.

V is TRBV6-8 and J is TRBJ1-6, with D unclear. Trimming removed 0 bases at V and 8 bases at J, with 11 bases between. Germline-derived CDR1 and CDR2 are MNHGY and SAAAGT. The CDR3 runs 15 residues. CDR3 sequence (DNA): TGTGCCAGCAGTTACTCGGTGGGCATTGATTCACCCCTCCACTTT. This translates into CASSYSVGIDSPLHF.

The sample holds a few counts of this clonotype. V and J are TRBV2 and TRBJ2-3; D may be TRBD2 (6 bases). The germline V and J ends were trimmed by 3 bases and 4 bases, with 14 bases remaining between them. This CDR3 spans 15 amino acids. Per the germline V gene, CDR1 is SNHLY and CDR2 is FYNNEI. The CDR3 reads CASSDPGGEADTQYF. The DNA for the CDR3 is TGTGCCAGCAGTGATCCCGGCGGGGAGGCAGATACGCAGTATTTT.

V usage is TRBV6-2 or TRBV6-3 and J usage is TRBJ2-7; D gene uncertain. This CDR3 spans 13 amino acids. CDR1 is MNHEY, CDR2 SVGEGT, per germline. Trimming pared 5 bases from V and 3 bases from J, leaving 11 bases between. CDR3 DNA: TGTGCCAGCAGTCAGGCACTCTTCTACGAGCAGTACGTC. Protein: CASSQALFYEQYV.